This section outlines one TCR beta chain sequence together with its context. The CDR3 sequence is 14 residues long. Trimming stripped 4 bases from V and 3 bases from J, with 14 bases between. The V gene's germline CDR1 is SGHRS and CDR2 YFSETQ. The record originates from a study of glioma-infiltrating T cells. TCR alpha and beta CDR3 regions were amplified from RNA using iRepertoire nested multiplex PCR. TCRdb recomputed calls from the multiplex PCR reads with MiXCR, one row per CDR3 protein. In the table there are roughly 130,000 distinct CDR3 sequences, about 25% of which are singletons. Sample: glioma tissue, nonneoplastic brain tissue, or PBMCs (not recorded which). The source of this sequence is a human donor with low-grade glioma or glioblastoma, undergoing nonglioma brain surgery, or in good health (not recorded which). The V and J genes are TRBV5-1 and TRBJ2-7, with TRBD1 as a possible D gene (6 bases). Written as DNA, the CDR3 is TGCGCCAGCAGCAGGACAGCCGGGGACTACGAGCAGTACGTC. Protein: CASSRTAGDYEQYV.